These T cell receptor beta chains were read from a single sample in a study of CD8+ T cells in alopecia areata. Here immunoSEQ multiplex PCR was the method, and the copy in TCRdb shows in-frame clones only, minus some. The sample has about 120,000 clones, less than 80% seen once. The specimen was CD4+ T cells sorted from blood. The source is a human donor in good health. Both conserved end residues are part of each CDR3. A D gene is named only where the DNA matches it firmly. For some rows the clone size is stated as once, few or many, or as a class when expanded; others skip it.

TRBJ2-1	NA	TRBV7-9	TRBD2	TGTGCCAGCACCCTTAGCGGGGTCTCCTACAATGAGCAGTTCTTC	CASTLSGVSYNEQFF
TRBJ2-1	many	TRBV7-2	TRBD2	TGTGCCAGCGCCGGCGGGGGGGTCCACAATGAGCAGTTCTTC	CASAGGGVHNEQFF
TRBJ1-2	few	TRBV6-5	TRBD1	TGTGCCAGCAGCTCTACAGGGGGAAACTATGGCTACACCTTC	CASSSTGGNYGYTF
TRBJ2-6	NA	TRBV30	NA	TGTGCCTGGAGCGTGGGACGGCGTGCTGGGGCCAACGTCCTGACTTTC	CAWSVGRRAGANVLTF
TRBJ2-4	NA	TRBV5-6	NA	TGTGCCAGCAGCTTTGACAGGACCAACATTCAGTACTTC	CASSFDRTNIQYF
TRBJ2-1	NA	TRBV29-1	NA	TGCAGCGTTGAACAGGGCCACAATGAGCAGTTCTTC	CSVEQGHNEQFF
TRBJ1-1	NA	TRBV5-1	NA	TGCGCCAGCAGCCTAAGCGGGTACGACACTGAAGCTTTCTTT	CASSLSGYDTEAFF
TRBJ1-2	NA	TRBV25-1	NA	TGTGCCAGCAGTGAAGGCAGCCTTTATGGCTACACCTTC	CASSEGSLYGYTF
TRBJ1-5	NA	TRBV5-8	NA	TGTGCCAGCAGCGGGAGACAGTATAGCAATCAGCCCCAGCATTTT	CASSGRQYSNQPQHF
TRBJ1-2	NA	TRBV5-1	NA	TGCGCCAGCAGCTATCATGCATCGACCGGGGCTTTTGAGAGCTACACCTTC	CASSYHASTGAFESYTF
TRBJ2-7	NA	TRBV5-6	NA	TGTGCCAGCAGCTTGCGAGGGGGGCTCTACGAGCAGTACTTC	CASSLRGGLYEQYF